The 17 T cell receptor beta chains in this list originate from one sample, sequenced in a study of long-term antiretroviral therapy in people with HIV. Runs used v3.0 of the immunoSEQ assay and were done at survey level. TCRdb's copy holds only in-frame clones and misses some; the assay was immunoSEQ multiplex PCR. Among over 15,000 clones, roughly nine tenths were seen once, and the ten largest hold roughly a tenth. This specimen consisted of unsorted PBMCs, obtained 0.5 years after starting antiretroviral therapy. These receptors were obtained from a man in his forties with HIV.

The rearrangement links TRBV6-5 to TRBJ1-5; 7 bases are shared with TRBD1. The CDR3 is 14 amino acids. Germline loops: CDR1 MNHEY, CDR2 SVGAGI. J lost 7 bases, V lost 6 bases, and 9 bases had no gene match. Written as DNA, the CDR3 is TGTGCCAGCAGAGGGCAGGGGGTAGGGCAGCCCCAGCATTTT. Translated: CASRGQGVGQPQHF.

This clone was counted a single time. The chain couples TRBV10-3 to TRBJ2-3; D may be TRBD2 (5 bases). This CDR3 is built from 13 residues. The ends were cut back, 6 bases at V and 3 bases at J, with 10 bases in the middle. Germline lookup yields CDR1 ENHRY and CDR2 SYGVKD. CDR3 region: CAIRTPGTDTQYF. CDR3 nucleotide sequence: TGTGCCATCAGAACCCCGGGGACAGATACGCAGTATTTT.

This clone was observed once. The V gene is TRBV15, the J gene TRBJ2-7; TRBD2 is a possible D gene (6 bases). CDR3 length equals 17 residues. The germline gives CDR1 LNHNV, CDR2 YYDKDF (reference sequence). Trimming took 1 base from V and 2 from J, leaving 18 bases between them. CDR3 bases: TGTGCCACCAGCAGAGGTCTCGGCGGGACTCTGCCCTACGAGCAGTACTTC. Its protein is CATSRGLGGTLPYEQYF.

The chain employs TRBV29-1 and TRBJ2-7, with TRBD1 identical over 8 bases. Trimming removed 6 bases from V and 2 bases from J; junction bases left unmatched: 3. This CDR3 spans 12 amino acids. Germline CDR1 and CDR2: SQVTM and ANQGSEA. CDR3 region: CSVATGAYEQYF. Here the CDR3 DNA reads TGCAGCGTAGCGACAGGGGCCTACGAGCAGTACTTC.

The V gene is TRBV5-1, the J gene TRBJ2-7, with 9 bases lining up with TRBD1. Germline values: CDR1 SGHRS, CDR2 YFSETQ. This CDR3 is built from 13 residues. Trimming cost V 2 bases and J 7 bases; bases outside gene matches: 4. As DNA, the CDR3 is TGCGCCAGCAGCTTCGGGACAGGGTTTGAGCAGTACTTC. It is translated as CASSFGTGFEQYF. Full variable domain (outside the CDR3, taken from reference TRBV5-1 and TRBJ2-7): KAGVTQTPRYLIKTRGQQVTLSCSPISGHRSVSWYQQTPGQGLQFLFEYFSETQRNKGNFPGRFSGRQFSNSRSEMNVSTLELGDSALYLCASSFGTGFEQYFGPGTRLTVT.

This clone was observed a handful of times. The genes are TRBV7-9 and TRBJ1-2; maybe TRBD1 (5 bases). The CDR3 has 14 amino acids. Germline CDR1 reads SEHNR; CDR2 reads FQNEAQ (reference sequence). V shed 7 bases and J shed 1 base, with 13 bases lying between them. In DNA form, the CDR3 reads TGTGCCAGCAAACGACTCAGGGATAACTATGGCTACACCTTC. Translated, it gives CASKRLRDNYGYTF.

This chain uses TRBV27 with TRBJ2-2; D is ambiguous. The CDR3 consists of 19 residues. The V end lost 0 bases, the J end lost 1 base, and 18 bases lay between the germline ends. Germline CDR1 is MNHEY and CDR2 is SMNVEV (reference sequence). In DNA form, the CDR3 reads TGTGCCAGCAGTTTATCGACTTTGGTTCGTAACCGGAACACCGGGGAGCTGTTTTTT. Translation gives CASSLSTLVRNRNTGELFF.

The genes are TRBV5-1 and TRBJ1-4; maybe TRBD1 (5 bases). The CDR3 length is 14 residues. Trimming left V 4 bases short and J 5 bases short, with 12 bases between. Germline lookup yields CDR1 SGHRS and CDR2 YFSETQ. The CDR3 loop reads CASSGGRSNEKLFF. The CDR3 bases are TGCGCCAGCAGCGGGGGACGGAGCAATGAAAAACTGTTTTTT.

This chain joins TRBV11-2 and TRBJ2-3; D possibly corresponds to TRBD2 (6 bases). The V and J ends lost 6 bases and 3 bases respectively, with 13 bases between them. Germline CDR1 is SGHAT and CDR2 is FQNNGV. The length of the CDR3 is 14 residues. Here the CDR3 reads CASRTSFLTDTQYF. The CDR3 DNA is TGTGCCAGCAGGACTAGTTTCTTGACAGATACGCAGTATTTT.

The J gene is TRBJ2-2, the V gene TRBV9; 7 bases are shared with TRBD1. V lost 3 bases, J lost 10 bases, and 12 bases stayed unmatched. CDR1 and CDR2 (germline): SGDLS, YYNGEE. The CDR3 contains 15 residues. CDR3 in amino acids: CASSAGTVGPEELFF. The CDR3 DNA sequence: TGTGCCAGCAGCGCCGGGACAGTAGGACCGGAGGAGCTGTTTTTT.

This sequence joins TRBV2 and TRBJ2-7; 15 nucleotides match TRBD2. Germline assignment: CDR1 SNHLY and CDR2 FYNNEI. The CDR3 totals 14 residues. J lost 9 bases, V lost 6 bases, and 6 bases had no gene match. The DNA for the CDR3 is TGTGCCAGCAGCACCGGACTAGCGGGGGGGCCGCAGTACTTC. This translates into CASSTGLAGGPQYF. Filled out from reference TRBV2 and TRBJ2-7, the complete variable domain reads EPEVTQTPSHQVTQMGQEVILRCVPISNHLYFYWYRQILGQKVEFLVSFYNNEISEKSEIFDDQFSVERPDGSNFTLKIRSTKLEDSAMYFCASSTGLAGGPQYFGPGTRLTVT.

The V gene is TRBV29-1, the J gene TRBJ1-1, with 7 bases matching TRBD1. The CDR3 is 13 amino acids. Germline V gene sequence: CDR1 SQVTM, CDR2 ANQGSEA. With 6 bases clipped from V and 4 bases from J, the junction kept 8 bases outside the gene matches. CDR3 region: CSVTGQAATEAFF. As DNA, the CDR3 is TGCAGCGTAACCGGACAGGCGGCCACTGAAGCTTTCTTT.

This sequence joins TRBV7-2 and TRBJ2-3; 12 nucleotides match TRBD2. This CDR3 has 19 amino acids. Germline loops: CDR1 SGHTA, CDR2 FQGNSA. The ends lost 3 bases at V and 2 bases at J; junction bases unmatched: 12. The CDR3: CASSLNPPLAGGPTDTQYF. The CDR3 nucleotides are TGTGCCAGCAGCTTGAACCCGCCCCTAGCGGGAGGGCCCACAGATACGCAGTATTTT.

The CDR3 here is CASSARDRTYNEQFF. The CDR3 bases are TGTGCCAGCAGCGCCCGGGACAGAACCTACAATGAGCAGTTCTTC. V is TRBV7-9 and J is TRBJ2-1, with 7 bases matching TRBD1. V was clipped by 5 bases and J by 2 bases; unmatched bases: 6. The CDR3 runs to 15 residues. Germline-derived CDR1 and CDR2 are SEHNR and FQNEAQ (reference sequence).

V gene TRBV7-9 combines with J gene TRBJ2-5; no firm D call. Germline assignment: CDR1 SEHNR and CDR2 FQNEAQ (reference sequence). The CDR3 totals 12 residues. The germline V and J ends were trimmed by 7 bases and 4 bases, with 10 bases remaining between them. The DNA for the CDR3 is TGTGCCAGCATACACGGGTCAGAGACCCAGTACTTC. Amino acids: CASIHGSETQYF.

This clone is a singleton in its sample. The gene calls are TRBV5-1 and TRBJ2-5, with 11 bases lining up with TRBD2. The CDR3 is 22 amino acids. V shed 0 bases, J shed 4 bases, and the junction held 23 bases outside the gene matches. Germline loops: CDR1 SGHRS, CDR2 YFSETQ. DNA of the CDR3: TGCGCCAGCAGCTTGGAGTCAGTGGGGACTAGCGGCAATCCGGTTGGTCCAGAGACCCAGTACTTC. As protein: CASSLESVGTSGNPVGPETQYF. The entire variable domain, with the rest obtained from reference TRBV5-1 and TRBJ2-5, is as follows: KAGVTQTPRYLIKTRGQQVTLSCSPISGHRSVSWYQQTPGQGLQFLFEYFSETQRNKGNFPGRFSGRQFSNSRSEMNVSTLELGDSALYLCASSLESVGTSGNPVGPETQYFGPGTRLLVL.

The gene calls are TRBV7-2 and TRBJ2-3, with D unresolved. Germline-derived CDR1 and CDR2 are SGHTA and FQGNSA. This CDR3 comprises 11 residues. Trimming removed 5 bases from V and 6 bases from J, with 6 bases in between. Written as DNA, the CDR3 is TGTGCCAGCAGCCCGGTGGATACGCAGTATTTT. Its protein product is CASSPVDTQYF.